This is a list of T cell receptor beta chains from one sample in a study of cytomegalovirus exposure and HLA in healthy donors. The repertoire was sequenced with immunoSEQ multiplex PCR; TCRdb's copy has only in-frame clones and lacks some. The sample has more than 90,000 clones, about 87% seen once. The specimen was PBMCs. The receptors shown here come from a man aged 18 to 29 in good health and CMV-seronegative. CDR3s include the opening cysteine and the closing phenylalanine or tryptophan. D genes are given only for firm matches. Only part of the rows carry a size: once, few, many, or a class if the clone is expanded.

size,V,D,J,CDR3,DNA
.,TRBV4-2,TRBD2,TRBJ2-1,CASSQLTSGIFNEQFF,TGTGCCAGCAGCCAACTGACTAGCGGGATCTTCAATGAGCAGTTCTTC
.,TRBV6-5,.,TRBJ1-1,CASSPNPTGLGEAFF,TGTGCCAGCAGTCCGAACCCCACAGGGTTAGGTGAAGCTTTCTTT
.,TRBV19,.,TRBJ1-6,CASSIDSSYNSPLHF,TGTGCCAGTAGTATAGATAGCTCCTATAATTCACCCCTCCACTTT
.,TRBV11-2,.,TRBJ1-4,CASLRGGKKLFF,TGTGCCAGCTTAAGGGGGGGGAAAAAACTGTTTTTT
.,TRBV9,.,TRBJ2-7,CASSVAGRGYEQYF,TGTGCCAGCAGCGTAGCCGGCAGGGGCTACGAGCAGTACTTC
.,TRBV19,.,TRBJ2-1,CASSIAGAFNEQFF,TGTGCCAGTAGTATAGCGGGAGCCTTCAATGAGCAGTTCTTC
.,TRBV5-1,.,TRBJ2-7,CASSSVQFEEQYF,TGCGCCAGCAGCTCCGTACAGTTCGAAGAGCAGTACTTC
.,TRBV6-5,TRBD2,TRBJ2-1,CASSTSGGRYNEQFF,TGTGCCAGCAGCACCTCGGGGGGGCGCTACAATGAGCAGTTCTTC
.,TRBV6-6,TRBD2,TRBJ2-7,CASREGLAGLYEQYF,TGTGCCAGCAGAGAGGGACTAGCGGGCCTTTACGAGCAGTACTTC
once,TRBV7-9,.,TRBJ2-3,CASGSLNTQYF,TGTGCCAGCGGGAGTCTGAATACGCAGTATTTT
.,TRBV27,TRBD2,TRBJ2-7,CASSLSAGGKSEQYF,TGTGCCAGCAGTTTATCGGCGGGAGGAAAGAGCGAGCAGTACTTC
.,TRBV18,TRBD1,TRBJ2-7,CASSPLGQGSYEQYF,TGTGCCAGCTCACCCTTGGGACAGGGCTCCTACGAGCAGTACTTC
.,TRBV2,TRBD1,TRBJ2-7,CASAERTGKSYEQYF,TGTGCCAGCGCCGAACGGACAGGGAAAAGCTACGAGCAGTACTTC
.,TRBV30,.,TRBJ1-2,CAWSLQGESGYTF,TGTGCCTGGAGCCTACAGGGCGAAAGCGGCTACACCTTC
.,TRBV29-1,TRBD2,TRBJ2-3,CSVGREVTDTQYF,TGCAGCGTTGGGCGGGAGGTCACAGATACGCAGTATTTT
.,TRBV9,TRBD1,TRBJ1-2,CASSFLTGVVGYTF,TGTGCCAGCAGCTTCCTGACAGGGGTCGTTGGCTACACCTTC
.,TRBV4-1,.,TRBJ2-3,CASARGTDTQYF,TGCGCCAGCGCTCGGGGCACAGATACGCAGTATTTT
.,TRBV11-2,.,TRBJ2-2,CASSSHGGGTYTGELFF,TGTGCCAGCAGCTCCCATGGTGGCGGGACGTACACCGGGGAGCTGTTTTTT
.,TRBV7-9,.,TRBJ2-5,CASSPTPASRGQSKETQYF,TGTGCCAGCAGCCCTACCCCCGCCTCCCGCGGGCAGTCGAAAGAGACCCAGTACTTC
.,TRBV4-1,.,TRBJ2-7,CASSPTSGYSYEQYF,TGCGCCAGCAGCCCGACGTCAGGTTACTCCTACGAGCAGTACTTC
.,TRBV6-5,TRBD2,TRBJ2-7,CASSYQGLANSYEQYF,TGTGCCAGCAGTTACCAGGGACTAGCGAACTCCTACGAGCAGTACTTC
.,TRBV4-2,TRBD1,TRBJ1-6,CASSQAGTAIVPLHF,TGTGCCAGCAGCCAGGCCGGGACAGCAATCGTCCCCCTCCACTTT
.,TRBV11-2,TRBD1,TRBJ2-7,CASSLDRVEQYF,TGTGCCAGCAGCTTGGACAGGGTCGAGCAGTACTTC
once,TRBV5-6,.,TRBJ2-7,CASSWGVRIHEQYF,TGTGCCAGCAGCTGGGGGGTTCGTATCCACGAGCAGTACTTC
.,TRBV4-1,TRBD1,TRBJ2-1,CASSDETGTGYNEQFF,TGCGCCAGCAGCGATGAGACCGGGACAGGTTACAATGAGCAGTTCTTC
.,TRBV15,.,TRBJ2-7,CATSRDRGYEQYF,TGTGCCACCAGCAGAGACAGGGGCTACGAGCAGTACTTC
.,TRBV19,.,TRBJ2-1,CASSEIADYNEQFF,TGTGCCAGTAGTGAGATAGCGGACTACAATGAGCAGTTCTTC
.,TRBV11-2,TRBD1,TRBJ2-7,CASSPQGESYEQYF,TGTGCCAGCAGCCCCCAGGGGGAATCCTACGAGCAGTACTTC
.,TRBV7-2,.,TRBJ2-1,CASSPAPAVNEQFF,TGTGCCAGCAGCCCGGCCCCGGCGGTAAATGAGCAGTTCTTC
.,TRBV2,.,TRBJ1-2,CASSEGGYGYTF,TGTGCCAGCAGTGAGGGGGGATATGGCTACACCTTC
.,TRBV25-1,TRBD2,TRBJ2-7,CASSEPGGNEQYF,TGTGCCAGCAGTGAACCGGGAGGGAACGAGCAGTACTTC
.,TRBV11-3,.,TRBJ2-1,CASSRTRPSSYNEQFF,TGTGCCAGCAGCCGCACCCGCCCCAGCTCCTACAATGAGCAGTTCTTC
.,TRBV11-2,.,TRBJ1-1,CASSLVAYTEAFF,TGTGCCAGCAGCTTAGTAGCGTACACTGAAGCTTTCTTT
.,TRBV29-1,TRBD1,TRBJ1-1,CSVTGAPNPTEAFF,TGCAGCGTAACAGGGGCCCCTAACCCCACTGAAGCTTTCTTT
.,TRBV5-4,.,TRBJ1-2,CASSLTRSHGYTF,TGTGCCAGCAGCTTAACGAGAAGCCATGGCTACACCTTC
.,TRBV18,.,TRBJ1-1,CASSPSVWGAFTEAFF,TGTGCCAGCTCACCTTCTGTGTGGGGCGCGTTCACTGAAGCTTTCTTT
.,TRBV14,.,TRBJ1-1,CASSQGGMLNTEAFF,TGTGCCAGCAGCCAAGGAGGGATGTTGAACACTGAAGCTTTCTTT
once,TRBV30,.,TRBJ1-3,CAWSVDSSSGNTIYF,TGTGCCTGGAGTGTTGACAGTAGCTCTGGAAACACCATATATTTT
.,TRBV13,.,TRBJ1-1,CASSLEAGPRAEAFF,TGTGCCAGCAGCCTAGAGGCTGGGCCCAGGGCTGAAGCTTTCTTT
.,TRBV4-1,TRBD1,TRBJ1-2,CASSLQTGSALYGYTF,TGCGCCAGCAGCCTCCAGACAGGGTCCGCACTATATGGCTACACCTTC
.,TRBV7-8,.,TRBJ2-2,CARPHGTNTGELFF,TGTGCCAGACCCCACGGGACGAACACCGGGGAGCTGTTTTTT
once,TRBV11-2,TRBD1,TRBJ1-5,CASSSTGGVGNQPQHF,TGTGCCAGCAGCTCCACAGGGGGAGTAGGCAATCAGCCCCAGCATTTT
.,TRBV12-5,TRBD1,TRBJ2-1,CASGLGQGAYNEQFF,TGTGCTAGTGGTTTGGGACAGGGGGCCTACAATGAGCAGTTCTTC
once,TRBV7-6,TRBD1,TRBJ2-5,CASSLETGGRRETQYF,TGTGCCAGCAGCTTAGAAACAGGGGGTCGGAGAGAGACCCAGTACTTC
.,TRBV7-6,.,TRBJ2-6,CASSARGRANVLTF,TGTGCCAGCAGCGCCAGGGGTCGGGCCAACGTCCTGACTTTC
.,TRBV4-2,TRBD1,TRBJ2-7,CASSQEGQGAAEQYF,TGTGCCAGCAGCCAAGAAGGACAGGGGGCGGCTGAGCAGTACTTC
.,TRBV5-5,TRBD1,TRBJ2-5,CASSSRQGRLETQYF,TGTGCCAGCAGCTCAAGACAGGGCCGATTGGAGACCCAGTACTTC
.,TRBV5-6,.,TRBJ1-2,CASSYIPPNYGYTF,TGTGCCAGCAGCTACATCCCTCCTAACTATGGCTACACCTTC
.,TRBV6-5,.,TRBJ2-3,CASSRDSADTQYF,TGTGCCAGCAGTCGGGATTCGGCAGATACGCAGTATTTT